Sequencing of this T cell receptor (beta chain) was carried out in a study of type 1 and type 2 diabetes patients. Study-level background: Participants included type 1 and type 2 diabetes patients plus nondiabetic controls. From PBMCs, CD4+ and CD8+ T cells were isolated by magnetic microbeads.

The CDR3 loop spans 13 amino acids. Losses at the gene ends were 6 bases for V and 8 bases for J; bases not matched to a gene: 6. Germline-derived CDR1 and CDR2 are LNHDA and SQIVND (reference sequence). Amplification started from genomic DNA. The TCR beta CDR3 region was amplified using 30 forward and 13 reverse primers. TCRdb used MiXCR to reprocess the multiplex PCR reads, holding one entry per CDR3 protein. This sample carries about 250,000 distinct CDR3 sequences, 47% of them seen once, and the ten largest clones take roughly 15%. The TCR sequence derives from a man between 18 and 29 years old with type 2 diabetes. The rearrangement uses TRBV19 and TRBJ1-4; 7 nucleotides align to TRBD1. The sample was peripheral blood mononuclear cells (PBMCs). The CDR3 is CASSAGQVEKLFF. The CDR3 coding sequence is TGTGCCAGTAGCGCCGGACAGGTAGAAAAACTGTTTTTT.